What follows are 23 T cell receptor beta chains derived from one specimen sequenced in a study of T cells in Graves' hyperthyroidism and ophthalmopathy. Amplification of TCR beta CDR3 regions used RNA as the template. HTBI primers were used for first-round RT-PCR of the TCR CDR3. TCRdb passed the multiplex PCR reads through MiXCR, listing each CDR3 protein once. The sample contains more than 100,000 distinct CDR3 sequences, over 45% of which appear only once. Sequencing was performed on blood. The source of these receptors is a middle-aged man with Graves' hyperthyroidism.

Concerning this clonotype: A much larger clone differs from this one at a single base, so this may be a read error. The chain is built from TRBV6-1 and TRBJ2-1; 7 bases fit TRBD2. Looked up from germline, CDR1 is MNHNS and CDR2 is SASEGT. V lost 6 bases and J lost 7; bases outside the gene matches: 6. This CDR3 region has 13 residues. For the CDR3, the DNA is TGTGCCAGCAGCTCTCCCGGGAGGAATGAGCAGTTCTTC. This translates into CASSSPGRNEQFF.

This clonotype was picked up many times. The J gene is TRBJ2-2, the V gene TRBV19, with D possibly called TRBD1 or TRBD2 (6 bases each). The V and J ends lost 6 bases and 0 bases respectively, with 11 bases between them. Looked up from germline, CDR1 is LNHDA and CDR2 is SQIVND (reference sequence). This CDR3 has 15 residues. The DNA of the CDR3 is TGTGCCAGTAGATCGGGGGCCGCGAACACCGGGGAGCTGTTTTTT. It codes for CASRSGAANTGELFF.

This clonotype appeared a single time. The chain links TRBV11-3 to TRBJ2-2; 10 bases fit TRBD1. The CDR3 has 14 amino acids. The germline CDR1 and CDR2 sequences are SGHNT and YENEEA. J lost 6 bases, V lost 5 bases, and 3 bases had no gene match. The DNA of the CDR3 is TGTGCCAGCAGCGGACAGGGGGTGGCCGGGGAGCTGTTTTTT. It yields the protein CASSGQGVAGELFF.

As regards this clonotype: One junction end disagrees with the germline gene, perhaps due to a read error. This sequence joins TRBV7-9 and TRBJ2-1; D gene unclear. This CDR3 is built from 12 residues. In germline, CDR1 is SEHNR, CDR2 FQNEAQ (reference sequence). The CDR3, as DNA: TGTGCCCGCAGCTCGCAGAACAATGAGCAGTTCTTC. This sequence encodes CARSSQNNEQFF. Full variable domain (remainder filled in from reference TRBV7-9 and TRBJ2-1): DTGVSQNPRHKITKRGQNVTFRCDPISEHNRLYWYRQTLGQGPEFLTYFQNEAQLEKSRLLSDRFSAERPKGSFSTLEIQRTEQGDSAMYLCARSSQNNEQFFGPGTRLTVL.

The rearrangement uses TRBV5-1 and TRBJ2-7; D ambiguous. The CDR3 spans 11 residues. V lost 2 bases, J lost 5 bases, and 5 bases lay in between. Per the germline V gene, CDR1 is SGHRS and CDR2 is YFSETQ. The CDR3 sequence: CASSLLDEQYF. The CDR3 region has the DNA TGCGCCAGCAGCTTATTAGACGAGCAGTACTTC.

Of note for this clonotype: The DNA is left out, because the CDR3 cannot be placed on it with certainty; the CDR3 is given as TCRdb lists it. V gene TRBV29-1 combines with J gene TRBJ1-2. CDR1 and CDR2 (germline): SQVTM, ANQGSEA. The CDR3 sequence runs 21 residues, both termini included. CDR3 sequence: CSVAAGTEAFFGQGIEYGYTF.

In its sample, this clonotype was seen many times. The rearrangement links TRBV6-5 to TRBJ1-1; 10 positions agree with TRBD1. CDR3 size: 14 residues. The junction had 6 bases not matched to a gene; V was cut back by 8 bases and J by 3 bases. Germline V gene lookup returns CDR1 MNHEY and CDR2 SVGAGI. The CDR3 DNA follows: TGTGCCAGCCGGACAGGGGGTGCGTACACTGAAGCTTTCTTT. Residues: CASRTGGAYTEAFF.

This clonotype was detected ten times or more. V is TRBV7-2 and J is TRBJ2-2, with D possibly TRBD2 on 5 matching bases. This CDR3 comprises 17 residues. Per germline, CDR1 SGHTA and CDR2 FQGNSA. Trimming removed 1 base from V and 6 bases from J, with 18 bases in between. Written as DNA, the CDR3 is TGTGCCAGCAGCTTAGGTTTGGGGAGTAGTAATCCCGGGGAGCTGTTTTTT. Residues: CASSLGLGSSNPGELFF.

J is TRBJ2-7 and V is TRBV29-1, with D possibly TRBD1 on 6 matching bases. Germline CDR1 and CDR2: SQVTM and ANQGSEA. This CDR3 comprises 14 residues. V was clipped by 6 bases and J by 1 base, with 16 bases between them. This CDR3 is CSVGPGVASYEQYF. DNA of the CDR3: TGCAGCGTAGGTCCAGGGGTAGCATCCTACGAGCAGTACTTC.

Worth noting for this clonotype: Likely a read error: the CDR3 ends without its conserved phenylalanine or tryptophan. The V and J genes are TRBV5-1 and TRBJ2-6; unclear D gene. Trimming shortened V by 5 bases and J by 0 bases, and 12 bases separated the two germline ends. Germline CDR1 SGHRS, CDR2 YFSETQ. The length of the CDR3 is 16 residues. The CDR3 loop reads CASSSGENSGANVLTD. Written as DNA, the CDR3 is TGCGCCAGCAGTTCAGGCGAAAACTCTGGGGCCAACGTCCTGACTGAC.

This clonotype was seen at least ten times. The chain combines TRBV7-8 with TRBJ1-2; 9 positions agree with TRBD1. Germline CDR1 is SGHVS and CDR2 is FQNEAQ. Losses at the gene ends were 1 base for V and 6 bases for J; bases not matched to a gene: 0. This CDR3 is 13 amino acids long. The CDR3 spells CASSLGDRDGYTF. DNA for the CDR3: TGTGCCAGCAGCTTAGGGGACAGGGATGGCTACACCTTC.

This clonotype was seen repeatedly, ten times or more. The chain is built from TRBV2 and TRBJ2-3; 7 bases are a match to TRBD1. J gave up 4 bases and V 6 bases, and 10 bases lay outside the gene matches. This CDR3 is 15 amino acids long. The germline CDR1 and CDR2 sequences are SNHLY and FYNNEI. This CDR3 is CASREPGGRADTQYF. For the CDR3, the DNA is TGTGCCAGCAGAGAACCAGGGGGACGGGCAGATACGCAGTATTTT.

At least ten counts were recorded for this clonotype. This chain uses TRBV20-1 with TRBJ2-5; 13 nucleotides align to TRBD2. This CDR3 is built from 16 residues. The germline gives CDR1 DFQATT, CDR2 SNEGSKA (reference sequence). Trimming at V came to 0 bases and at J to 4 bases, leaving 5 bases not matched to a gene. The CDR3 nucleotides are TGCAGTGCTAGAGATCTTACTAGCGGGGGGGCAGAGACCCAGTACTTC. This encodes CSARDLTSGGAETQYF.

This chain links TRBV7-9 with TRBJ2-1, with 15 bases that match TRBD2. The CDR3 runs 17 residues. Looked up from germline, CDR1 is SEHNR and CDR2 is FQNEAQ (reference sequence). V was clipped by 4 bases and J by 5 bases; unmatched bases: 6. The CDR3 DNA is TGTGCCAGCAGCTACGGACTAGCGGGGGGGGAGGACAATGAGCAGTTCTTC. It translates to CASSYGLAGGEDNEQFF. The whole variable domain, filled in from reference TRBV7-9 and TRBJ2-1, reads DTGVSQNPRHKITKRGQNVTFRCDPISEHNRLYWYRQTLGQGPEFLTYFQNEAQLEKSRLLSDRFSAERPKGSFSTLEIQRTEQGDSAMYLCASSYGLAGGEDNEQFFGPGTRLTVL.

This rearrangement joins TRBV9 to TRBJ2-2, with TRBD2 matching over 12 bases. From germline, CDR1 is SGDLS and CDR2 YYNGEE. V was pared by 4 bases and J by 11 bases, with 12 bases of the junction left unmatched. The CDR3 extends over 16 amino acids. The CDR3 DNA follows: TGTGCCAGCAGCCAGGTTCTAGCGGGAGGGTTGGGTGAGCTGTTTTTT. As protein: CASSQVLAGGLGELFF.

This clonotype was recorded many times. The CDR3 DNA is TGTGCCAGCAGGGGCCGCGATCATGAGCAGTTCTTC. Its protein product is CASRGRDHEQFF. The chain is built from TRBV6-2 or TRBV6-3 and TRBJ2-1, with D hard to call. CDR1 is MNHEY, CDR2 SVGEGT, per germline. This CDR3 region has 12 residues. V was clipped by 6 bases and J by 8 bases, with 11 bases between them.

This clonotype was seen many times. The chain recombines TRBV7-2 with TRBJ2-2, with unresolved D. The CDR3 totals 14 residues. The germline V and J ends were trimmed by 1 base and 2 bases, with 5 bases remaining between them. The V gene's germline CDR1 is SGHTA and CDR2 FQGNSA. This CDR3 is CASSLGENTGELFF. Written as DNA, the CDR3 is TGTGCCAGCAGCTTAGGGGAAAACACCGGGGAGCTGTTTTTT.

The genes are TRBV29-1 and TRBJ1-2; TRBD1 matches at 9 bases. Germline V gene lookup returns CDR1 SQVTM and CDR2 ANQGSEA. This CDR3 comprises 12 residues. V shed 6 bases, J shed 7 bases, and the junction held 6 bases outside the gene matches. Here the CDR3 reads CSVRETGGGYTF. CDR3 sequence (DNA): TGCAGCGTCAGAGAGACAGGGGGTGGCTACACCTTC.

This clonotype has ten or more counts. The V gene is TRBV19, the J gene TRBJ2-7; D is possibly TRBD1 (6 bases). The V and J ends lost 3 bases and 1 base respectively, with 13 bases between them. This CDR3 has 15 residues. Looked up from germline, CDR1 is LNHDA and CDR2 is SQIVND (reference sequence). The CDR3 bases are TGTGCCAGTAGTATGGGGACACTAACTTCCTACGAGCAGTACTTC. Its protein is CASSMGTLTSYEQYF.

This clonotype has ten or more counts. The rearrangement uses TRBV29-1 and TRBJ2-1; possible D gene TRBD2, 5 bases. V gave up 6 bases and J gave up 9 bases, with 9 bases separating them. Germline lookup yields CDR1 SQVTM and CDR2 ANQGSEA. There are 10 residues in the CDR3. The CDR3 nucleotides read TGCAGCGTCGGGGATTCTGAGCAGTTCTTC. The encoded protein is CSVGDSEQFF.

This clonotype was recorded at least ten times. The V call is TRBV6-1, the J call TRBJ2-5; possibly TRBD1 or TRBD2 for D (8 bases each). CDR3 size: 14 residues. CDR1 and CDR2 (germline): MNHNS, SASEGT. Trimming stripped 6 bases from V and 7 bases from J, with 18 bases between. CDR3 coding DNA: TGTGCCAGCAGCTTGGACAGGGCGGGAGGGACCCAGTACTTC. Amino acids: CASSLDRAGGTQYF.

A word on this clonotype: Since a much larger clone is just one base distant, this may be a read error. The conserved final phenylalanine or tryptophan is absent from the CDR3, which likely points to a read error. The chain employs TRBV7-3 and TRBJ2-3, with D possibly matching TRBD2 (6 bases). The CDR3 has 14 amino acids. V gave up 6 bases and J gave up 4 bases, with 14 bases separating them. Germline loops: CDR1 SGHTA, CDR2 FQGTGA. CDR3 loop: CASSFTEGPDTQYC. DNA of the CDR3: TGTGCCAGCAGTTTCACGGAGGGCCCAGATACGCAGTATTGT.

This clonotype has at least ten counts. The chain combines TRBV7-2 with TRBJ2-1, with TRBD2 identical over 7 bases. After removal of 2 bases from V and 2 bases from J, the junction contained 12 bases not matched to a gene. The CDR3 is made up of 18 amino acids. Germline assignment: CDR1 SGHTA and CDR2 FQGNSA. Written as DNA, the CDR3 is TGTGCCAGCAGCTTAACGGCGGGCTGGACTAGTGCCTACAATGAGCAGTTCTTC. Its translation is CASSLTAGWTSAYNEQFF.